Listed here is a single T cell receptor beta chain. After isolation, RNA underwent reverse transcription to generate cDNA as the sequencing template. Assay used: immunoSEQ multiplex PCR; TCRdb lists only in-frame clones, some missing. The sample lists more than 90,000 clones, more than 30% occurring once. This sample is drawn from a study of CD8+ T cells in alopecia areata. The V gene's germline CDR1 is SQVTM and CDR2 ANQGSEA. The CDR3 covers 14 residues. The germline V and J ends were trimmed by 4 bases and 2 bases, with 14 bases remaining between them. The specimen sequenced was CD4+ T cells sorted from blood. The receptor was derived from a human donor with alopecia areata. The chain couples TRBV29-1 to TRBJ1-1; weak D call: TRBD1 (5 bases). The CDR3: CSVALTGGNTEAFF. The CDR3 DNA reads TGCAGCGTTGCGTTAACAGGCGGTAACACTGAAGCTTTCTTT.